This TCR beta chain was captured in a study of blood T cell repertoires in COVID-19. Study-wide context: Samples of COVID-19 (acute and convalescent) were obtained from the United States, Italy and Spain.

The V end lost 3 bases, the J end lost 6 bases, and 15 bases lay between the germline ends. Per germline, CDR1 SGHTA and CDR2 FQGNSA. CDR3 length: 15 residues. Everyone who took part was roughly 18 to 89 years old, and they came from 24 US areas. Using immunoSEQ multiplex PCR, the repertoire was profiled, and TCRdb retains in-frame clones only, with some absent. The sample contains 310,000 or so clones, around 90% of which appear only once. This TCR derives from a woman aged 18 to 35 with acute COVID-19. Sequencing was carried out using PBMCs or T cells enriched from blood (not recorded which). The J gene is TRBJ2-1, the V gene TRBV7-2, with D possibly matching TRBD2 (5 bases). CDR3 in DNA: TGTGCCAGCAGCTTCCTCGGGAATTTCATCAATGAGCAGTTCTTC. This gives the protein CASSFLGNFINEQFF.